The present T cell receptor beta chain was sequenced within a study of human T cells and chemical hapten exposure (dated by TCRdb to about 2021). About the study as a whole: For sensitization, 2% DPC in acetone was applied to a roughly 2 cm by roughly 2 cm area of upper inner arm skin. Most of the patients in the cohort were female, and the cohort covered alopecia areata with under or over 50% scalp involvement, alopecia totalis and alopecia universalis. The libraries were sequenced as a pool, and the TCR yield per sample differed mostly because of small variations in library volumes within the pool. Throughout the approximately 26-week study period, patients were also given weekly therapeutic DPC doses on the scalp. Patch tests used Finn chambers with 0.01% DPC on the upper back, scored after 6 days by International Contact Dermatitis Research Group standards. Blood was sampled from patients pre-sensitization (week 0) and at 2, 6 and about 24 weeks after DPC sensitization. This study followed changes in the peripheral blood TCR repertoire in vivo during primary and secondary sensitization of alopecia patients to the hapten diphenylcyclopropenone (DPC). For TCR sequencing, blood came from about 28 alopecia patients at anywhere from one to four time points (pre-sensitization, 2, 6 and 24 weeks). What the research found in general, with its limitations: Significantly more large CDR3 similarity clusters were formed by expanded TCRs than by pre-sensitization or healthy control sets, consistent with antigen-driven responses. No change with DPC sensitization was found in the number of TCRs above 1 in 1000 frequency, and no evidence of global repertoire structure alterations was found. Repeated subsampling changed both the strength of the expansion versus patch-test correlation and the threshold at which the correlation became significant. Patch test score was positively correlated with the number of PT1 expanded TCRs, with significance at thresholds 8, 16 and 32 but not at 4. Because all patients had alopecia, a presumed autoimmune disease, the immune response of the patients might differ from that of healthy individuals.

A word on this clonotype: Its binding antigen is unknown. The record has no base qualities; no much larger clone is one base away.

The time point label, read with the paper, signifies: patch test 3, about 24 weeks after DPC sensitization. This specimen's treatment or condition label, per the study, means: therapeutic diphenylcyclopropenone sensitization with weekly scalp DPC. At each patch-test visit, blood was drawn before the patch test was applied. Patients were eligible if aged 18 to 70, diagnosed with alopecia and judged suitable for DPC therapy, and pregnant patients were excluded. Unfractionated whole blood was collected in Tempus Blood RNA tubes, and total RNA was extracted from that blood. Receptor libraries were prepared by RACE. The listed sequencing device is NextSeq 500. Library preparation attached unique molecular identifiers to individual cDNA molecules for quantitative, reproducible TCR counting. Each blood RNA sample was used to sequence both TCR alpha and TCR beta chains. Per the source publication's procedure: The median number of TCRs per sample was roughly 94,000, ranging from roughly 20,000 to 700,000. V, J and CDR3 annotation of the TCR reads was carried out using the Decombinator software suite. Every sample was subsampled to the same number of TCRs (28,000) for the PS versus PT1 abundance plots. TCRs were defined as expanded if absent before sensitization and observed at least eight times at the 2-week time point. TCRdb ran its own pipeline on the public reads, namely fastp trimming at Q25 and MiXCR clone calling, and kept in-frame beta chains. All rows with the same CDR3 protein become a single entry with the most common DNA and genes. TCRdb, not the original authors, processed these V and J calls. This sample lists about 200,000 distinct CDR3 sequences; about 25% were detected once. The ten largest clones represent 2% to 2.5% of the sample.

Taken from the germline V gene, the CDR1 and CDR2 loops are LGHNA and YSLEER. The CDR3 sequence holds 15 residues, the cysteine and phenylalanine included. The read is trimmed to its CDR3 DNA, 45 bases read in frame from base 1. V is shortened by 0 bases, J by 8 bases, and the region joining them spans 14 bases. The chain links TRBV4-3 with TRBJ2-1; the D gene is unclear. The TCR originated in a woman in her forties with alopecia areata. Some clones in this sample may be carry-over from other donors' samples. The specimen was whole blood, collected in connection with sensitization to the hapten diphenylcyclopropenone (DPC). Read as DNA, the sequence is TGCGCCAGCAGCCAAGACCCCCAAGGGCAGGATGAGCAGTTCTTC. This translates into CASSQDPQGQDEQFF.